This T cell receptor (beta chain) was obtained from a study of cytomegalovirus exposure and HLA in healthy donors. Study-wide results and limits: Analyses of presence/absence relied on an assumption of roughly uniform sequencing depth across donors. Being indistinguishable, some V segments were excluded, TRBV6-2 and TRBV6-3 among them.

PCR primers comprised 60 Vbeta and 13 Jbeta primers. TCRdb's table, derived via immunoSEQ multiplex PCR, lists solely in-frame clones and lacks some. The data contain about 150,000 clones, roughly 79% of them singletons. Concerning this clone itself: Its antigen is not identified.

The V and J ends lost 8 bases and 5 bases, in that order; junction bases with no gene match: 10. Looked up from germline, CDR1 is MNHEY and CDR2 is SMNVEV (reference sequence). The CDR3 covers 14 residues. V gene TRBV27 combines with J gene TRBJ2-7; 9 bases fit TRBD2. Sequencing used PBMCs. This TCR was sampled from a woman between 40 and 55 years old in good health and CMV-seronegative. The CDR3 nucleotides read TGTGCCAGCGAGAGCGCGGGGGGGGCCAACGAGCAGTACTTC. It specifies CASESAGGANEQYF.